The 8 T cell receptor beta chains reported below all come from one sample, sequenced in a study of monozygotic twins with inflammatory bowel disease. TCRdb reworked the 5' RACE reads into one entry per CDR3 protein, no DNA. The sample's table shows about 300,000 distinct CDR3 sequences. The sequencing sample was made of blood. All receptors come from a human donor with ulcerative colitis or Crohn's disease, or a healthy co-twin of an affected twin (not recorded which).

The chain uses TRBV12-3 or TRBV12-4 and TRBJ2-5; TCRdb names TRBD2, which stays unverified in the absence of DNA. The CDR3 consists of 17 residues. The CDR3 sequence: CASSAPSSGRSQETQYF.

The V call is TRBV7-9, the J call TRBJ2-1; no DNA is available, so the TRBD2 call from TCRdb remains unchecked. The CDR3 spans 12 residues. Germline CDR1 SEHNR, CDR2 FQNEAQ (reference sequence). CDR3 protein: CASSLAQTTVNF.

V is TRBV20-1 and J is TRBJ2-5; the TRBD1 assignment by TCRdb is unverifiable without DNA. Germline V gene sequence: CDR1 DFQATT, CDR2 SNEGSKA (reference sequence). The CDR3 covers 14 residues. The CDR3 here is CSARGTASGETQYF.

V and J are TRBV27 and TRBJ1-5; TCRdb lists TRBD1, though no DNA is available to test this call. Germline loops: CDR1 MNHEY, CDR2 SMNVEV (reference sequence). The CDR3 loop spans 15 amino acids. The CDR3 spells CASSLRGRVSQPQHF.

The rearrangement uses TRBV7-7 and TRBJ2-3. Germline lookup yields CDR1 SSHAT and CDR2 FNYEAQ (reference sequence). This CDR3 contains 13 residues. CDR3 sequence: CASSPKSANTQYF.

This chain joins TRBV27 and TRBJ2-5. This CDR3 spans 13 amino acids. Germline V lookup: CDR1 MNHEY, CDR2 SMNVEV (reference sequence). The CDR3 loop reads CASSGQQLKTQYF.

The V gene is TRBV27, the J gene TRBJ1-6; the TCRdb D gene call, TRBD1, has no DNA to confirm it. Germline assignment: CDR1 MNHEY and CDR2 SMNVEV (reference sequence). The CDR3 contains 15 residues. The CDR3 protein is CASSLRGRSLGPLHF.

This chain links TRBV11-2 with TRBJ2-6; as DNA is missing, the TRBD1 call by TCRdb cannot be tested. This CDR3 comprises 20 residues. Germline assignment: CDR1 SGHAT and CDR2 FQNNGV. The CDR3 spells CASSQRTPTGFTSGANVLTF.